The clone carrying this T cell receptor beta chain occurred a few times. Its antigen remains unidentified. The record originates from a study of T cells in localized non-small cell lung cancer. V shed 5 bases and J 8 bases; nucleotides not matched to a gene: 8. Germline values: CDR1 MNHGY, CDR2 SAAAGT. The CDR3 sequence is 14 residues long. Study results and caveats: The study linked higher blood T cell density to longer overall survival.

Generated by immunoSEQ multiplex PCR, the TCRdb table keeps only in-frame clones and is missing some. The sample has some 4,600 clones, more than 30% seen once. The sample consisted of lung tumor tissue, taken before any cancer treatment. This sequence was found in a male donor aged 60 or older with stage I lung adenocarcinoma. The V and J genes are TRBV6-8 and TRBJ1-4, with 7 bases aligning to TRBD1. The CDR3 nucleotides are TGTGCCAGCAGTCCACAGGGGCAAGAAGAAAAACTGTTTTTT. Encoded protein: CASSPQGQEEKLFF.